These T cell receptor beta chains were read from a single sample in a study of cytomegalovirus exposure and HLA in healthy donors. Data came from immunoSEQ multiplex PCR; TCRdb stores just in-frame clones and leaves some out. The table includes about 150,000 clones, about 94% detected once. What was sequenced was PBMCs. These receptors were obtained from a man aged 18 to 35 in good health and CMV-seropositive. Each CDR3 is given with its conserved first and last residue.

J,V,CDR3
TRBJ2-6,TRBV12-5,CASAASGANVLTF
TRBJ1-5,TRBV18,CASSPYGTGTYQPQHF
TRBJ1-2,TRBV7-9,CASSLDYRGLGYGYTF
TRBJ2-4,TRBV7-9,CASSRSYENIQYF
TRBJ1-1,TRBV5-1,CASSRVGQGTEAFF
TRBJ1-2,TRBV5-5,CASSSDPQGDLRGYTF
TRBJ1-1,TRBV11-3,CASSLVGETEAFF
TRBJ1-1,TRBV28,CASSLAGVSNTEAFF
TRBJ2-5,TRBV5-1,CASSLLAPQETQYF
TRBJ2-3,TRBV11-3,CASSFREGTQYF
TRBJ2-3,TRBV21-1,CASSPFFYGSTDTQYF
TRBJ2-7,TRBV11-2,CASSLDLGTSGIGEQYF
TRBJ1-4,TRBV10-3,CAISESKAQNNEKLFF
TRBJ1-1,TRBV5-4,CASSPRDRDSGVEAFF
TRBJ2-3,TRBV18,CASSLSSGGSTDTQYF
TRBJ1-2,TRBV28,CASSLWGNYGYTF
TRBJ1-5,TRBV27,CASSRRDNQPQHF
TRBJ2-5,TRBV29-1,CSVQSAEEETQYF
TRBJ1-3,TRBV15,CATSRDSGAGNTIYF
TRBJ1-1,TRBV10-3,CAISEPDRLGTEAFF
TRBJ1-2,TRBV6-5,CATQRGNYGYTF
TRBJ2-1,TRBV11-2,CASSLGVRVGNNEQFF
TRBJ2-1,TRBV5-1,CASSPTSGSYNEQFF
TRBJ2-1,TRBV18,CASSPGTNFIEQFF
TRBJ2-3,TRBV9,CASSVGGRLTTDTQYF
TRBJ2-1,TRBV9,CASSVATVTYNEQFF
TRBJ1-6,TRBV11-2,CASSLAGGSSPLHF
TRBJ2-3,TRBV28,CASSEASGRAGGTDTQYF
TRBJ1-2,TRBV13,CASKGWGANYGYTF
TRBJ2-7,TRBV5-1,CASSFNQGASGEQYF
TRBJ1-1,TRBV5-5,CASRLYGHPNTEAFF
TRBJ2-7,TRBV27,CASSHTWTEQAYEQYF
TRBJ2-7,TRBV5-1,CASSLFPSYEQYF
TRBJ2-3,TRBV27,CASRRTFRYTDTQYF
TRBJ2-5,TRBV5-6,CASSILQGGETQYF
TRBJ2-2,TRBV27,CASSLFRGAGELFF
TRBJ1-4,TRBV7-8,CASSLAIGTVNEKLFF
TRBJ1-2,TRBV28,CASSGGYGYTF
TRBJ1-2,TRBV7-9,CASSLVTGGGYGYTF
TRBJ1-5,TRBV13,CASSFRGSGNQPQHF
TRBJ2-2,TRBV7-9,CASSFGGYTGELFF
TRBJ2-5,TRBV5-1,CASSVIAGAEETQYF
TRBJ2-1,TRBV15,CATSRTSGQWSMDEQFF
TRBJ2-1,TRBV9,CASSGSLAGGNNEQFF
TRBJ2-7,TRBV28,CASSLARTGYEQYF
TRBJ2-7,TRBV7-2,CASSFPFSYEQYF
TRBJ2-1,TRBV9,CASSVSGSAEQFF
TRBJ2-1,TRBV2,CASRPGLGSYNEQFF
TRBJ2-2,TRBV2,CASSEGTANTGELFF
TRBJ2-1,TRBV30,CAWSDRTPSEQFF
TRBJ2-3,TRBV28,CASSWGRGGRGTDTQYF
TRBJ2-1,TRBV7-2,CASSSFATSGSEQFF